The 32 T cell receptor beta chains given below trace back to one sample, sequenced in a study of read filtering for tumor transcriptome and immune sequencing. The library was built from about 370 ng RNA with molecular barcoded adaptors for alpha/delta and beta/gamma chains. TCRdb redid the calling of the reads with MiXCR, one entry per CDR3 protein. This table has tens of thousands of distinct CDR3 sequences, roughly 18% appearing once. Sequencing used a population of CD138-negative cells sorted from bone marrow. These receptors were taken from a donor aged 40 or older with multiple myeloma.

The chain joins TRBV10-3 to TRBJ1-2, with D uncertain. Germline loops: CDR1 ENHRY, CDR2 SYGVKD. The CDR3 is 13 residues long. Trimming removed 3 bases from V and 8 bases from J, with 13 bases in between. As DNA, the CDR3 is TGTGCCATCAGTGATGCAGGAACGAGCGGCTACACCTTC. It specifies CAISDAGTSGYTF.

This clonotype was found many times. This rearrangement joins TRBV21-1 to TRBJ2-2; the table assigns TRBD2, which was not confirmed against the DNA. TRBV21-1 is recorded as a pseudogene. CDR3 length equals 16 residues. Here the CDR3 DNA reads TGTGCCAGCAGCGCACCCGGGACTGATAACACCGGGGAGCTGTTTTTT. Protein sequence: CASSAPGTDNTGELFF.

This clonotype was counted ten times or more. As DNA, the CDR3 is TGTGCCAGCAGCTTAGCCCGCCTAACAGATACGCAGTATTTT. Translated, it gives CASSLARLTDTQYF. The V gene is TRBV11-1, the J gene TRBJ2-3; D is unclear. V was shortened by 0 bases and J by 3 bases, with 7 bases between the two germline ends. The germline CDR1 and CDR2 sequences are SGHAT and FQDESV (reference sequence). CDR3 length equals 14 residues.

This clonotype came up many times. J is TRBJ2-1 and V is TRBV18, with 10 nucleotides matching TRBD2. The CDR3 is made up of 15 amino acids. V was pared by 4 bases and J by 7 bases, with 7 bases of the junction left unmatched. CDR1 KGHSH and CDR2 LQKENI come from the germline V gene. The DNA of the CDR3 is TGTGCCAGCTCACTCAAGCGGGAGGGCCGGAATGAGCAGTTCTTC. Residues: CASSLKREGRNEQFF.

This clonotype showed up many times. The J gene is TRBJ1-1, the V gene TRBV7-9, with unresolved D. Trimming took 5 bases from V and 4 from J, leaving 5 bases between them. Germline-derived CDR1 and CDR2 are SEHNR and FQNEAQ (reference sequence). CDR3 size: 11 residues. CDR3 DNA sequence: TGTGCCAGCAGCAGGACCACTGAAGCTTTCTTT. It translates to CASSRTTEAFF.

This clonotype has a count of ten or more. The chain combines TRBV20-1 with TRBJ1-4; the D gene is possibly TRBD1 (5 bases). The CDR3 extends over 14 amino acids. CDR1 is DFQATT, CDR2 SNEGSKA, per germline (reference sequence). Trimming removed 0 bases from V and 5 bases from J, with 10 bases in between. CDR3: CSARDFRDNEKLFF. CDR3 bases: TGCAGTGCTAGAGATTTCAGGGACAATGAAAAACTGTTTTTT.

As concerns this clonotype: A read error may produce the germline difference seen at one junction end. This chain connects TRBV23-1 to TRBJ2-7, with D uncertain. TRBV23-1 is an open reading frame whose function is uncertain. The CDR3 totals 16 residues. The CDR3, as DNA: TGCGCCAGCAGTCAATATGTTAAAGGCCATTCCTACGAGCAGTATTTC. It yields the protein CASSQYVKGHSYEQYF.

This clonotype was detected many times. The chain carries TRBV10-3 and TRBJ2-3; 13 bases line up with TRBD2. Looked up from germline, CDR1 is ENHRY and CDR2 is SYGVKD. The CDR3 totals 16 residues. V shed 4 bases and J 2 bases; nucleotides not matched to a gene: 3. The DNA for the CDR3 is TGTGCCATCAGTGTGACTAGCGGGGGGACCACAGATACGCAGTATTTT. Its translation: CAISVTSGGTTDTQYF.

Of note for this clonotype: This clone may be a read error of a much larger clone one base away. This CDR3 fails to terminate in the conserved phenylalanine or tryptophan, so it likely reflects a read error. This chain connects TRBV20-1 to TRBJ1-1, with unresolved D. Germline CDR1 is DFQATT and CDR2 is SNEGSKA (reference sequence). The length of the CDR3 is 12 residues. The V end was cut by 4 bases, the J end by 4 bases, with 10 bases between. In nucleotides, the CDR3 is TGCAGTGCTACCGGGTGGGGCACTGAAGCTTTCCTT. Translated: CSATGWGTEAFL.

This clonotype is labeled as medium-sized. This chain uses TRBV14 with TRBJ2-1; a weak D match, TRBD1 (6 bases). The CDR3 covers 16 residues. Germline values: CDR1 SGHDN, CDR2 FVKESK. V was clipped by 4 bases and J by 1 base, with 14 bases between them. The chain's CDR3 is CASSPKGGGSYNEQFF. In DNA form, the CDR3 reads TGTGCCAGCAGCCCCAAAGGGGGTGGGTCCTACAATGAGCAGTTCTTC.

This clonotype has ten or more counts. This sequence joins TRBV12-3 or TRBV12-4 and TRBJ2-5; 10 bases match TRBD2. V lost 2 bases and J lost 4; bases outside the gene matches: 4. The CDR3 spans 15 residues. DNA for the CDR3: TGTGCCAGCAGTTTAAAGCGGGGGGGCCGAGAGACCCAGTACTTC. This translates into CASSLKRGGRETQYF.

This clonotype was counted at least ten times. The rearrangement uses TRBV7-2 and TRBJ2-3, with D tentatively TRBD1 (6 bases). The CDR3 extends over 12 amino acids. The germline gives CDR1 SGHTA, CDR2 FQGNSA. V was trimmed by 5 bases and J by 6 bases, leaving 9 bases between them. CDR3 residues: CASSAGVDTQYF. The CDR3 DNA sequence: TGTGCCAGCAGCGCAGGGGTGGATACGCAGTATTTT.

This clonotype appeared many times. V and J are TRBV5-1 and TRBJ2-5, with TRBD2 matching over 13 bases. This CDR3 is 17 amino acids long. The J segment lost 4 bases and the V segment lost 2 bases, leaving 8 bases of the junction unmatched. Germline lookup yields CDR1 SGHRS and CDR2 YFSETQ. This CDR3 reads CASSFGLAGAKGETQYF. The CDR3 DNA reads TGCGCCAGCAGCTTCGGACTAGCGGGAGCCAAGGGAGAGACCCAGTACTTC.

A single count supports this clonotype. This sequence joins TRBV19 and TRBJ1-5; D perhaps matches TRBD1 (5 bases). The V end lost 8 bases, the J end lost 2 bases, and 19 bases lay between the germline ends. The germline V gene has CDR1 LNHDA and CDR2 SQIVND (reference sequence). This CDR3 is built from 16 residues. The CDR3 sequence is CASAAAGGLGNQPQHF. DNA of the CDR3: TGTGCCAGTGCCGCGGCCGGGGGACTCGGCAATCAGCCCCAGCATTTT.

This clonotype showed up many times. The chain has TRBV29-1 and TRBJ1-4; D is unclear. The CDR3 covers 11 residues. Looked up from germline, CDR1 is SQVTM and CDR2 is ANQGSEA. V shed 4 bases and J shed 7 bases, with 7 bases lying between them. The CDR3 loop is CSVGEGEKLFF. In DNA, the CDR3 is TGCAGCGTTGGGGAGGGTGAAAAACTGTTTTTT.

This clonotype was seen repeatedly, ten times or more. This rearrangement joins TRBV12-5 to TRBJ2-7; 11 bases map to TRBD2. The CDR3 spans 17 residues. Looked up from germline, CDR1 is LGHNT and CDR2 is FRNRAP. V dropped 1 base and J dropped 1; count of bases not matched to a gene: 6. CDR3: CASGLGVSGRGSYEQYF. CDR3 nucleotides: TGTGCTAGTGGTTTGGGGGTTAGCGGGAGGGGGTCCTACGAGCAGTACTTC.

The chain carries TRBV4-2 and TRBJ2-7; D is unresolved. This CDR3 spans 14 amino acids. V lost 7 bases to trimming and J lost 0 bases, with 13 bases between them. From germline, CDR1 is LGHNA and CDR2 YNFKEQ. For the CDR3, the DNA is TGTGCCAGCATCCGAGAGACTGACTCCTACGAGCAGTACTTC. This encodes CASIRETDSYEQYF.

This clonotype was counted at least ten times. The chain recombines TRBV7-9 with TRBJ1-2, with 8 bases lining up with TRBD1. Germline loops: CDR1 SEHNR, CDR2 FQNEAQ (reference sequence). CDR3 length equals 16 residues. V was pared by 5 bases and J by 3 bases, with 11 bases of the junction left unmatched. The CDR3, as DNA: TGTGCCAGCAGCCAAAACCCTTCGACAGGGGACTATGGCTACACCTTC. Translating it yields CASSQNPSTGDYGYTF.

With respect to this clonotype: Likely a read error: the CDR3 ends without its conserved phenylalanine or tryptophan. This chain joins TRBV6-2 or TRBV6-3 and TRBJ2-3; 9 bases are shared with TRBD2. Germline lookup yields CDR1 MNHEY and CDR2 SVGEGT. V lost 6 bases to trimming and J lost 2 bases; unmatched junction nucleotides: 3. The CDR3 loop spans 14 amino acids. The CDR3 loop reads CASRERGVTDTQYL. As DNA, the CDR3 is TGTGCCAGCAGAGAGCGGGGGGTCACAGATACGCAGTATCTT.

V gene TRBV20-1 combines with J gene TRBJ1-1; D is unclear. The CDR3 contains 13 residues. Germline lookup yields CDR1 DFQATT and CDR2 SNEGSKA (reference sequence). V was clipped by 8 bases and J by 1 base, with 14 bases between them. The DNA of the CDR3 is TGCAGTCCCCGAAGCCCATCGAACACTGAAGCTTTCTTT. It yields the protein CSPRSPSNTEAFF.

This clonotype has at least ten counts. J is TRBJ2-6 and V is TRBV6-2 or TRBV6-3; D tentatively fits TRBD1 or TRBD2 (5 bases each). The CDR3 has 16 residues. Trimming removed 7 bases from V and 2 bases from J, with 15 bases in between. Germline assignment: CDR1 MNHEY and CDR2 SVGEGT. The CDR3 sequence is CASTLIGTAGANVLTF. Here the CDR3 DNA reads TGTGCCAGCACTTTAATTGGGACCGCTGGGGCCAACGTCCTGACTTTC.

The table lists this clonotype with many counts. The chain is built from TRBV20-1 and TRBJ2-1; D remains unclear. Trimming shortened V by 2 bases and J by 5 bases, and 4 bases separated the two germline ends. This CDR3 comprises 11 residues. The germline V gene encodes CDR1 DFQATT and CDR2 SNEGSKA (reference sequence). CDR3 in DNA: TGCAGTGCTAGACAGCACAATGAGCAGTTCTTC. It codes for CSARQHNEQFF.

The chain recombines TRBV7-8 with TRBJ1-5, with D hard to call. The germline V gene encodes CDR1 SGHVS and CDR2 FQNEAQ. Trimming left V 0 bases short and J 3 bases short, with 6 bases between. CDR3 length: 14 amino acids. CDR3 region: CASSLASYNQPQHF. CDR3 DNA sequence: TGTGCCAGCAGCTTAGCCAGCTACAATCAGCCCCAGCATTTT.

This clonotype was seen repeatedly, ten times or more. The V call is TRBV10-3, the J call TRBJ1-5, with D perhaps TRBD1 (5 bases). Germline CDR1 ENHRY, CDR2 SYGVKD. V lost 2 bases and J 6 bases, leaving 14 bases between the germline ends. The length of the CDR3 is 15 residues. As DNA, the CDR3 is TGTGCCATCAGTGAGGGTGGGGTTGGGGGTCAGCCCCAGCATTTT. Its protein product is CAISEGGVGGQPQHF.

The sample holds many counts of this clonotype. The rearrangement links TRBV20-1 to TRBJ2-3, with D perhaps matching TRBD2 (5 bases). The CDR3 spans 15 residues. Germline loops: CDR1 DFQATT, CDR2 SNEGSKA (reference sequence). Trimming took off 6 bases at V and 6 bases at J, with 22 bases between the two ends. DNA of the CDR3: TGCAGTGCCCCCGACTACTTACCCACTTGGGATACGCAGTATTTT. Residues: CSAPDYLPTWDTQYF.

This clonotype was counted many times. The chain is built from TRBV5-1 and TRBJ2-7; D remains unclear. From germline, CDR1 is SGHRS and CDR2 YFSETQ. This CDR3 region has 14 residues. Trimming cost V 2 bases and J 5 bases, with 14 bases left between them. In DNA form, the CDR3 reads TGCGCCAGCAGCTTCCCCCTCCCAAATGACGAGCAGTACTTC. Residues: CASSFPLPNDEQYF.

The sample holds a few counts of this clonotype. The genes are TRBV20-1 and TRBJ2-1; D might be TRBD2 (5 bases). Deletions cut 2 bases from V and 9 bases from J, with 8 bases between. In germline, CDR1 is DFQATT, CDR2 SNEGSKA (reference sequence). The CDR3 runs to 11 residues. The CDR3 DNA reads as TGCAGTGCTAGACTAGCCAGTGAGCAGTTCTTC. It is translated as CSARLASEQFF.

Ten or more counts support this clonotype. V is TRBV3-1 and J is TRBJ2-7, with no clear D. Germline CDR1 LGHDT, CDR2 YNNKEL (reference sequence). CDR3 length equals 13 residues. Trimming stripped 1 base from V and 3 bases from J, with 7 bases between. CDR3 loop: CASSQVPGYEQYF. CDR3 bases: TGTGCCAGCAGCCAAGTCCCAGGCTACGAGCAGTACTTC.

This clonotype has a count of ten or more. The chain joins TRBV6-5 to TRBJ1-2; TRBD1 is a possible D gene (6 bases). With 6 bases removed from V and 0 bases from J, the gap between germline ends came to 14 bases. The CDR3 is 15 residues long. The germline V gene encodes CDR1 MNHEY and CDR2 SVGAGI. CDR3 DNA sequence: TGTGCCAGCAGACCTGGACAGATAACTAACTATGGCTACACCTTC. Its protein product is CASRPGQITNYGYTF.

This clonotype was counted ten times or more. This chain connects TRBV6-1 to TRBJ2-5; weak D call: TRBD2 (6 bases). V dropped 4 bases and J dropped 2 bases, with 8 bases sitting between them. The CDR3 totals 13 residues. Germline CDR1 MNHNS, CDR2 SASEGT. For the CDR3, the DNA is TGTGCCAGCAGTGTCCGGGGGCAAGAGACCCAGTACTTC. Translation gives CASSVRGQETQYF.

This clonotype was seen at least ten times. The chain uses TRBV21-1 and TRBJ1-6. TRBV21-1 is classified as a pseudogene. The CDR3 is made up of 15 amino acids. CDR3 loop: CASRVRLSYNSPLHF. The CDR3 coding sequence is TGTGCCAGCAGGGTCAGGCTATCCTATAATTCACCCCTCCACTTT.

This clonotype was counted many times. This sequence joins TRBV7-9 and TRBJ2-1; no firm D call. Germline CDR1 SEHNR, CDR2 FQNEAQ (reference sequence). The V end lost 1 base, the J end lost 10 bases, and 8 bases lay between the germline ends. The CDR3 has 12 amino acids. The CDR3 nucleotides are TGTGCCAGCAGCTTAGGGGCCGCAGAGCAGTTCTTC. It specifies CASSLGAAEQFF.